This TCR beta chain was recovered during a study of T-cell reconstitution after alpha-beta-depleted transplantation in children. CDR1 is LGHDT, CDR2 YNNKEL, per germline (reference sequence). V lost 5 bases and J lost 5, with 13 bases in between. The CDR3 runs 13 residues. Study results and caveats: Some patients' high day-60 TCRbeta diversity was attributed to recipient cells surviving conditioning.

With respect to this clonotype: The target antigen is unknown.

Unique molecular identifiers tagged the TCRbeta library. TCRdb recomputed calls from the PCR reads with MiXCR, one row per CDR3 protein. The table has about 27,000 distinct CDR3 sequences, about 5.8% seen once. The sequencing used PBMCs, mostly from graft donor cells, collected 180 days after TCRalphabeta/CD19-depleted stem cell transplant. The chain combines TRBV3-1 with TRBJ2-7; D may match TRBD1 or TRBD2 (6 bases each). This receptor was identified in a male patient younger than 18 who had a stem cell transplant for acute myeloid leukemia, so the T cells may come from the graft donor. CDR3 DNA: TGTGCCAGCAGCGGGAACAGGGAGGACGAGCAGTACTTC. Its translation is CASSGNREDEQYF.